A selection of T cell receptor beta chains follows, all from one sample in a study of OX40 agonist ivuxolimab in advanced cancers. TCRdb keeps only in-frame clones here, not all; method: immunoSEQ multiplex PCR. Found here are 50,000 to 65,000 clones, roughly four fifths of them singletons; the top ten hold over 0.95%. Sequenced material: CD4+ or CD8+ T cells sorted from blood, taken in a trial of the OX40 agonist ivuxolimab. All receptors derive from an adult with an advanced solid tumor such as melanoma, head and neck, liver or kidney cancer. CDR3s include the opening cysteine and the closing phenylalanine or tryptophan.

CDR3aa,j_gene,v_gene,len
CASSLDSRWGETQYF,TRBJ2-5,TRBV11-2,15
CATGTTDTQYF,TRBJ2-3,TRBV19,11
CASSLQSTATEAFF,TRBJ1-1,TRBV5-1,14
CASSPGSTDTQYF,TRBJ2-3,TRBV18,13
CATSRELRGQETQYF,TRBJ2-5,TRBV15,15
CASSDGRDYNEQFF,TRBJ2-1,TRBV2,14
CASSQTTGFSSPLHF,TRBJ1-6,TRBV7-9,15
CASSIGGGLGEQYF,TRBJ2-7,TRBV19,14
CASSYSGGVAKNIQYF,TRBJ2-4,TRBV6-5,16
CASSVGGPAITGELFF,TRBJ2-2,TRBV9,16
CASSQWGGITTYEQYF,TRBJ2-7,TRBV4-2,16
CAISVERGRNEKLFF,TRBJ1-4,TRBV10-3,15
CASSLGGASYNEQFF,TRBJ2-1,TRBV7-9,15
CASSGTEKYNQPQHF,TRBJ1-5,TRBV6-1,15
CSVSGLGTGGSRETQYF,TRBJ2-5,TRBV29-1,17
CASSLGTDYGYTF,TRBJ1-2,TRBV28,13
CASSNLGGSINQPQHF,TRBJ1-5,TRBV19,16
CASTSGSSTDTQYF,TRBJ2-3,TRBV19,14
CASSFRVSEAFF,TRBJ1-1,TRBV7-2,12
CASSLADHFVTQYF,TRBJ2-5,TRBV5-6,14
CSVRTGGYEQYF,TRBJ2-7,TRBV29-1,12
CASSNYGANQPQHF,TRBJ1-5,TRBV19,14
CASSLARGAPSYGYTF,TRBJ1-2,TRBV7-8,16
CASSLAAYSNQPQHF,TRBJ1-5,TRBV4-3,15
CAISTSVSTDTQYF,TRBJ2-3,TRBV10-3,14
CASSGLANRDTGELFF,TRBJ2-2,TRBV2,16
CASSRQASLTDTQYF,TRBJ2-3,TRBV5-1,15
CASSQDRGYSYEQYF,TRBJ2-7,TRBV4-3,15
CASQSRSANVLTF,TRBJ2-6,TRBV5-8,13
CASRDPGRGYTF,TRBJ1-2,TRBV19,12
CASSLYATEDTGELFF,TRBJ2-2,TRBV7-3,16
CASSIQGSRNTGELFF,TRBJ2-2,TRBV2,16
CASSEGGVVSGNTIYF,TRBJ1-3,TRBV7-2,16
CASRDGGSTNEKLFF,TRBJ1-4,TRBV6-1,15
CASSPGGSYNSPLHF,TRBJ1-6,TRBV7-2,15
CASSLSLNGEQFF,TRBJ2-1,TRBV5-4,13
CAISETAYEQYF,TRBJ2-7,TRBV10-3,12
CSAFKDYEQYF,TRBJ2-7,TRBV20-1,11
CASSLSTPLGAQYF,TRBJ2-5,TRBV28,14
CTSTSSDTQYF,TRBJ2-3,TRBV7-8,11
CASSLRGQGGTDTQYF,TRBJ2-3,TRBV5-1,16
CASSTGTSGGALGETQYF,TRBJ2-5,TRBV2,18
CASSQDIAGGYKDEQFF,TRBJ2-1,TRBV4-1,17
CASSLDLAEAFF,TRBJ1-1,TRBV7-2,12
CAWSVQGVNTIYF,TRBJ1-3,TRBV30,13
CASSSLRREAGNTIYF,TRBJ1-3,TRBV11-2,16
CASIGQGENIQYF,TRBJ2-4,TRBV2,13
CASSWTEEVFSGANVLTF,TRBJ2-6,TRBV5-6,18